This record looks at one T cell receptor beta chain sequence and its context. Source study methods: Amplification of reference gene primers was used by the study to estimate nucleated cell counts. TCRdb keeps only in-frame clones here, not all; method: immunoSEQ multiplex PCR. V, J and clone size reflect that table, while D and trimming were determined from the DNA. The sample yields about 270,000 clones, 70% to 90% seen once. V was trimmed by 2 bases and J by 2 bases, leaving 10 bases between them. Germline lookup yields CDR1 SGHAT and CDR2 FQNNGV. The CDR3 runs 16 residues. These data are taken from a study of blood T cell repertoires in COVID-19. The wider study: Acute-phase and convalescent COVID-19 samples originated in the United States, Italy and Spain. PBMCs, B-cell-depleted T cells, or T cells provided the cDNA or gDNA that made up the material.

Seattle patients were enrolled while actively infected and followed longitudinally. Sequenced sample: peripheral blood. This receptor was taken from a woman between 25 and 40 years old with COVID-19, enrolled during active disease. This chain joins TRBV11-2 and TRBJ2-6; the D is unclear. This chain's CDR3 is CASSLPLPAGANVLTF. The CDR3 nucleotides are TGTGCCAGCAGCTTACCCCTCCCCGCTGGGGCCAACGTCCTGACTTTC. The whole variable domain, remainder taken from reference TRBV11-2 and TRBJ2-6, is EAGVAQSPRYKIIEKRQSVAFWCNPISGHATLYWYQQILGQGPKLLIQFQNNGVVDDSQLPKDRFSAERLKGVDSTLKIQPAKLEDSAVYLCASSLPLPAGANVLTFGAGSRLTVL.